This entry is about one TCR beta chain. These data belong to a study of blood T cell repertoires in COVID-19. As for the study in general: Donors in the United States, Italy and Spain gave samples during acute or convalescent COVID-19. Sources were T cells, B-cell-depleted T cells, or PBMCs; the material itself was cDNA or gDNA.

In the source study's methods: Amplification with reference gene primers provided the estimates of nucleated cell counts. TCRdb's table, derived via immunoSEQ multiplex PCR, lists solely in-frame clones and lacks some. V and J calls and clone size are those listed in that table; D and trimming were worked out from the DNA. The repertoire consists of about 110,000 clones, with approximately 85% occurring once and the leading ten covering 2.4%. Trimming took off 2 bases at V and 0 bases at J, with 12 bases between the two ends. Germline values: CDR1 SGHDT, CDR2 YYEEEE. This CDR3 comprises 16 residues. This sequence originates from a human donor in a cohort sampled during active COVID-19. The chain combines TRBV5-6 with TRBJ1-3, with a tentative D call TRBD1 (5 bases). Material for sequencing was peripheral blood. CDR3 loop: CASSFPGGVSGNTIYF. CDR3 sequence (DNA): TGTGCCAGCAGCTTCCCAGGAGGGGTCTCTGGAAACACCATATATTTT.